Presented here are 30 T cell receptor beta chains from one specimen sequenced in a study of cytomegalovirus exposure and HLA in healthy donors. Only in-frame clones appear in the TCRdb table, and some are missing; sequencing was by immunoSEQ multiplex PCR. The sample includes a few hundred thousand clones, over 80% seen only once; the top ten take about 14%. Material for sequencing was PBMCs. These receptors all stem from a woman under 40 in good health and CMV-seropositive.

J is TRBJ1-5 and V is TRBV6-5; no clear D. V dropped 5 bases and J dropped 1 base, with 12 bases sitting between them. The CDR3 spans 15 residues. CDR1 is MNHEY, CDR2 SVGAGI, per germline. The CDR3 reads CASSLGAGSNQPQHF. CDR3 bases: TGTGCCAGCAGTCTTGGAGCGGGGAGCAATCAGCCCCAGCATTTT.

This chain links TRBV14 with TRBJ1-2; 7 nucleotides agree with TRBD1. With 4 bases clipped from V and 2 bases from J, the junction kept 4 bases outside the gene matches. Germline CDR1 reads SGHDN; CDR2 reads FVKESK. This CDR3 has 14 residues. The CDR3 DNA is TGTGCCAGCAGCCGCAGGGGGGTCAACTATGGCTACACCTTC. Encoded protein: CASSRRGVNYGYTF.

The chain links TRBV4-2 to TRBJ2-1; TRBD2 might be the D (5 bases). Germline V gives CDR1 LGHNA, CDR2 YNFKEQ. V was shortened by 0 bases and J by 0 bases, with 18 bases between the two germline ends. The CDR3 consists of 19 residues. The CDR3 DNA reads as TGTGCCAGCAGCCAAGATTTGAGGCAGCGGCAAAGCTCCTACAATGAGCAGTTCTTC. It specifies CASSQDLRQRQSSYNEQFF.

As for this clone: The same CDR3 is also encoded by other DNA sequences in this sample. The chain recombines TRBV10-3 with TRBJ2-7, with no clear D. The germline CDR1 and CDR2 sequences are ENHRY and SYGVKD. This CDR3 contains 12 residues. The V end was cut by 3 bases, the J end by 1 base, with 4 bases between. Here the CDR3 DNA reads TGTGCCATCAGTGAAGATTCCTACGAGCAGTACTTC. Encoded protein: CAISEDSYEQYF.

The chain couples TRBV11-2 to TRBJ2-3; TRBD2 matches at 8 bases. The V gene's germline CDR1 is SGHAT and CDR2 FQNNGV. CDR3 length: 18 amino acids. V dropped 4 bases and J dropped 6; count of bases not matched to a gene: 18. CDR3 DNA sequence: TGTGCCAGCAGCTCCGGGACTAGAAGAGGGTTGGGGTTGGATACGCAGTATTTT. It yields the protein CASSSGTRRGLGLDTQYF.

The rearrangement uses TRBV30 and TRBJ2-1; D is possibly TRBD2 (6 bases). Germline CDR1 and CDR2: GTSNPN and SVGIG (reference sequence). CDR3 length: 12 residues. Trimming cost V 3 bases and J 8 bases, with 11 bases left between them. CDR3 loop: CAWSVRDYEQFF. CDR3 in DNA: TGTGCCTGGAGCGTACGGGACTATGAGCAGTTCTTC.

This clone was recorded only once. The chain couples TRBV9 to TRBJ2-4; a weak D match, TRBD2 (6 bases). V lost 0 bases, J lost 3 bases, and 7 bases lay in between. CDR3 length equals 14 residues. From germline, CDR1 is SGDLS and CDR2 YYNGEE. The CDR3 protein is CASSVGGDKNIQYF. The DNA of the CDR3 is TGTGCCAGCAGCGTAGGGGGGGACAAAAACATTCAGTACTTC.

The sample holds many counts of this clone. This chain connects TRBV29-1 to TRBJ2-7, with unresolved D. The V gene's germline CDR1 is SQVTM and CDR2 ANQGSEA. The CDR3 extends over 13 amino acids. Trimming cost V 6 bases and J 7 bases, with 19 bases left between them. Written as DNA, the CDR3 is TGCAGCGTCGCTTCTTACAAGAAATTGGAGCAGTACTTC. Protein product: CSVASYKKLEQYF.

The rearrangement joins TRBV15 to TRBJ1-1; D may be TRBD1 (5 bases). V was shortened by 1 base and J by 7 bases, with 13 bases between the two germline ends. Germline lookup yields CDR1 LNHNV and CDR2 YYDKDF (reference sequence). The CDR3 spans 14 residues. Here the CDR3 DNA reads TGTGCCACCAGCAGAGGAGCGAGGGACCTTGAAGCTTTCTTT. Translation gives CATSRGARDLEAFF.

The chain recombines TRBV2 with TRBJ2-7; the D is unclear. Trimming removed 6 bases from V and 4 bases from J, with 10 bases in between. Germline CDR1 is SNHLY and CDR2 is FYNNEI. The CDR3 contains 12 residues. In DNA form, the CDR3 reads TGTGCCAGCAGGGATGGAAGTTACGAGCAGTACTTC. Its protein product is CASRDGSYEQYF.

V is TRBV4-1 and J is TRBJ2-7; 8 bases are shared with TRBD1. Germline V CDR1 and CDR2: MGHRA, YSYEKL. There are 17 residues in the CDR3. With 1 base clipped from V and 1 base from J, the junction kept 9 bases outside the gene matches. The CDR3 DNA reads as TGCGCCAGCAGCCAAGTCCTAAAGGACAGGGCTTCCTACGAGCAGTACTTC. It encodes CASSQVLKDRASYEQYF.

This clone was detected once. The chain is built from TRBV5-1 and TRBJ1-1; D remains ambiguous. Germline CDR1 reads SGHRS; CDR2 reads YFSETQ. The CDR3 length is 14 residues. V was shortened by 4 bases and J by 0 bases, with 10 bases between the two germline ends. The CDR3 sequence: CASSPDTVNTEAFF. CDR3 coding DNA: TGCGCCAGCAGCCCAGATACGGTGAACACTGAAGCTTTCTTT.

The chain couples TRBV5-6 to TRBJ2-2; tentative D call: TRBD1 (6 bases). The length of the CDR3 is 16 residues. The ends were cut back, 4 bases at V and 5 bases at J, with 18 bases in the middle. Germline V gene data show CDR1 as SGHDT and CDR2 as YYEEEE. The CDR3 DNA is TGTGCCAGCAGCCTATACTCAGGGACATATACCGGGGAGCTGTTTTTT. Protein sequence: CASSLYSGTYTGELFF.

J is TRBJ2-2 and V is TRBV29-1, with 9 bases matching TRBD2. The trim removed 3 bases at V and 14 bases at J, leaving 7 bases unmatched. CDR1 is SQVTM, CDR2 ANQGSEA, per germline. There are 12 residues in the CDR3. The CDR3 DNA follows: TGCAGCGTTGAGTGGCGGGAGGGTCAACTGTTTTTT. Protein sequence: CSVEWREGQLFF.

The gene calls are TRBV13 and TRBJ2-5; D not resolved. V lost 3 bases and J lost 8, with 16 bases in between. Germline-derived CDR1 and CDR2 are PRHDT and FYEKMQ (reference sequence). The CDR3 extends over 14 amino acids. CDR3 sequence: CASSFWTDVSTQYF. DNA for the CDR3: TGTGCCAGCAGCTTCTGGACCGATGTAAGCACCCAGTACTTC.

The chain recombines TRBV7-9 with TRBJ2-1, with 8 bases lining up with TRBD2. CDR3 length equals 17 residues. Germline V lookup: CDR1 SEHNR, CDR2 FQNEAQ (reference sequence). V trimming: 5 bases; J trimming: 1 base; junction bases outside the gene matches: 10. The CDR3 here is CASSRGGSGMSYNEQFF. DNA for the CDR3: TGTGCCAGCAGCCGAGGGGGTAGCGGGATGTCCTACAATGAGCAGTTCTTC.

This sequence joins TRBV2 and TRBJ1-2, with unresolved D. From germline, CDR1 is SNHLY and CDR2 FYNNEI. V was pared by 2 bases and J by 3 bases, with 7 bases between. The CDR3 spans 13 residues. The CDR3 DNA reads TGTGCCAGCAGTGAACGGAGTTACTATGGCTACACCTTC. Protein sequence: CASSERSYYGYTF.

The CDR3 nucleotides read TGCGCCAGCAGCCACAATAAGGCTGGAGGGAAGGCAGATACGCAGTATTTT. Translated: CASSHNKAGGKADTQYF. This sequence joins TRBV4-3 and TRBJ2-3; tentatively, D is TRBD2 (6 bases). The germline V gene has CDR1 LGHNA and CDR2 YSLEER. V gave up 3 bases and J gave up 4 bases, with 20 bases separating them. The CDR3 consists of 17 residues.

The chain joins TRBV5-1 to TRBJ1-1; no definite D call. The CDR3 totals 15 residues. CDR1 and CDR2 from the germline V gene are SGHRS and YFSETQ. Trimming pared 4 bases from V and 0 bases from J, leaving 13 bases between. CDR3 sequence reads: CASSPGIPMNTEAFF. Written as DNA, the CDR3 is TGCGCCAGCAGCCCGGGAATTCCCATGAACACTGAAGCTTTCTTT.

This chain uses TRBV6-1 with TRBJ1-2, with D tentatively TRBD1 (5 bases). Germline V gives CDR1 MNHNS, CDR2 SASEGT. V was cut by 11 bases and J by 8 bases, with 18 bases left in between. This CDR3 is built from 12 residues. This CDR3 reads CAGAGGTGGYTF. The CDR3 DNA is TGTGCCGGAGCGGGGGGGACGGGCGGCTACACCTTC.

The genes are TRBV18 and TRBJ1-1; D call uncertain. The CDR3 contains 14 residues. Germline CDR1 KGHSH, CDR2 LQKENI. Trimming took off 6 bases at V and 0 bases at J, with 11 bases between the two ends. The CDR3 DNA reads TGTGCCAGCTCCAACGACGGGGTGAACACTGAAGCTTTCTTT. Its translation is CASSNDGVNTEAFF.

A single count supports this clone. V usage is TRBV30 and J usage is TRBJ1-2; D remains ambiguous. V lost 1 base and J lost 8, with 14 bases in between. Germline CDR1 is GTSNPN and CDR2 is SVGIG (reference sequence). The CDR3 runs to 13 residues. The CDR3 bases are TGTGCCTGGAGTGGAGCAGGCCAGGAGGGCTACACCTTC. It translates to CAWSGAGQEGYTF.

The DNA of the CDR3 is TGTGCCAGCAGCGTAGTTAGCGGGAGCTCCTACAATGAGCAGTTCTTC. Translation: CASSVVSGSSYNEQFF. The chain links TRBV9 to TRBJ2-1, with 9 bases matching TRBD2. The germline V gene encodes CDR1 SGDLS and CDR2 YYNGEE. This CDR3 has 16 residues. The trim removed 0 bases at V and 0 bases at J, leaving 1 base unmatched.

V is TRBV7-8 and J is TRBJ1-2; tentatively, D is TRBD1 (6 bases). The CDR3 runs to 13 residues. V was clipped by 2 bases and J by 3 bases, with 7 bases between them. Germline CDR1 SGHVS, CDR2 FQNEAQ. The CDR3 loop is CASSLQGHYGYTF. The CDR3 DNA reads as TGTGCCAGCAGCTTACAGGGGCACTATGGCTACACCTTC.

The table lists this clone with a few counts. The CDR3 region is CASTSIGGSNEQFF. Here the CDR3 DNA reads TGCGCCAGCACCAGTATAGGGGGAAGCAATGAGCAGTTCTTC. The V call is TRBV4-1, the J call TRBJ2-1; the D gene is possibly TRBD1 (6 bases). Germline CDR1 is MGHRA and CDR2 is YSYEKL. Trimming stripped 7 bases from V and 6 bases from J, with 16 bases between. The CDR3 spans 14 residues.

The chain carries TRBV4-2 and TRBJ1-2, with TRBD1 identical over 9 bases. Germline V gene data show CDR1 as LGHNA and CDR2 as YNFKEQ. The CDR3 totals 17 residues. With V trimmed by 3 bases and J by 4 bases, 12 bases remained unmatched. CDR3 sequence reads: CASSHVTTGTGTYGYTF. The CDR3 DNA reads as TGTGCCAGCAGCCACGTTACCACCGGGACAGGGACCTATGGCTACACCTTC.

This clone came up once. This chain joins TRBV15 and TRBJ2-7; a possible D gene is TRBD1 (5 bases). CDR3 size: 13 residues. Germline CDR1 LNHNV, CDR2 YYDKDF (reference sequence). Trimming cost V 5 bases and J 2 bases, with 10 bases left between them. The DNA for the CDR3 is TGTGCCACCAGCCTCGACAGTACCTACGAGCAGTACTTC. This encodes CATSLDSTYEQYF.

The chain employs TRBV6-5 and TRBJ2-5, with TRBD2 matching over 13 bases. The V segment lost 5 bases and the J segment 5 bases; nucleotides outside the gene matches: 2. The germline gives CDR1 MNHEY, CDR2 SVGAGI. The length of the CDR3 is 14 residues. The CDR3 sequence is CASSPTSGRETQYF. The DNA for the CDR3 is TGTGCCAGCAGTCCGACTAGCGGGAGGGAGACCCAGTACTTC.

The chain couples TRBV28 to TRBJ1-1; 7 bases align to TRBD1. The CDR3 runs to 15 residues. CDR1 is MDHEN, CDR2 SYDVKM, per germline. J lost 10 bases, V lost 5 bases, and 16 bases had no gene match. This CDR3 reads CASSARADRLPRAFF. As DNA, the CDR3 is TGTGCCAGCAGTGCTCGGGCGGACAGGCTGCCCCGAGCTTTCTTT.

V usage is TRBV6-5 and J usage is TRBJ2-7, with D tentatively TRBD1 (5 bases). Looked up from germline, CDR1 is MNHEY and CDR2 is SVGAGI. Between the trimmed V and J ends, which lost 7 bases and 0 bases, there was a span of 16 bases. The CDR3 totals 15 residues. In nucleotides, the CDR3 is TGTGCCAGCACCGACCTAGGGGATAGCTCCTACGAGCAGTACTTC. Protein: CASTDLGDSSYEQYF.